The clone carrying this TCR beta chain was counted a few times. This sample is drawn from a study of CD8 T cells in ankylosing spondylitis. The CDR3 covers 15 residues. Germline V gives CDR1 DFQATT, CDR2 SNEGSKA (reference sequence). With V trimmed by 0 bases and J by 5 bases, 9 bases remained unmatched. Via MiXCR, TCRdb re-called the 5' RACE reads, giving one row per CDR3 protein. The table has approximately 140,000 distinct CDR3 sequences, 7.5% to 9.5% seen once. The chain recombines TRBV20-1 with TRBJ2-7; 8 nucleotides align to TRBD2. Sequencing was done on a sample of synovial fluid, either unsorted or a sorted T cell fraction (not recorded which). This clonotype was sampled from a male donor with ankylosing spondylitis. The CDR3 loop is CSARDMGLEKHEQYF. The CDR3 DNA reads TGCAGTGCTAGAGATATGGGACTAGAGAAGCACGAGCAGTACTTC.